This T cell receptor (beta chain) derives from a study of blood T cell repertoires in COVID-19. The CDR3 sequence is 15 residues long. Germline V lookup: CDR1 LNHDA, CDR2 SQIVND (reference sequence). The ends lost 3 bases at V and 5 bases at J; junction bases unmatched: 9. Generated by immunoSEQ multiplex PCR, the TCRdb table keeps only in-frame clones and is missing some. The table includes about 73,000 clones, roughly 87% detected once. The chain uses TRBV19 and TRBJ2-7; 8 bases match TRBD1. The TCR sequence derives from an elderly man with acute or convalescent COVID-19. Material for sequencing was peripheral blood. CDR3 bases: TGTGCCAGTAGTATCTCCGACAGGGGTGTGGACGAGCAGTACTTC. This codes for CASSISDRGVDEQYF.